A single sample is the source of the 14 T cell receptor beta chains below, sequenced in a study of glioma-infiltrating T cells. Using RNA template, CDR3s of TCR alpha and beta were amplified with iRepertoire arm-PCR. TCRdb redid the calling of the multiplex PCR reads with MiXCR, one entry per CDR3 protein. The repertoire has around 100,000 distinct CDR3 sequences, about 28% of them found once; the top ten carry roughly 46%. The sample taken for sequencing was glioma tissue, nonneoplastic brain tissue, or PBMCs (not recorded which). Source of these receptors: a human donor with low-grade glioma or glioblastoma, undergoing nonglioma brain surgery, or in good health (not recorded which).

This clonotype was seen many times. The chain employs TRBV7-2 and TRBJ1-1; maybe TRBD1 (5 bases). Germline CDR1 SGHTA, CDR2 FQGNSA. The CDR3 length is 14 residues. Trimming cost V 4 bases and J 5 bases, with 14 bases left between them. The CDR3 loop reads CASSSNPGTTEAFF. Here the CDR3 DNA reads TGTGCCAGCAGCTCCAACCCCGGGACTACTGAAGCTTTCTTT.

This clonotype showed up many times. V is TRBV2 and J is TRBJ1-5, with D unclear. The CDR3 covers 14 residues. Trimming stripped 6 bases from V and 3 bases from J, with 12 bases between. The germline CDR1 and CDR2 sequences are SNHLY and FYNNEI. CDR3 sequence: CASRESGLNQPQHF. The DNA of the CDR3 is TGTGCCAGCAGAGAATCAGGTCTCAATCAGCCCCAGCATTTT.

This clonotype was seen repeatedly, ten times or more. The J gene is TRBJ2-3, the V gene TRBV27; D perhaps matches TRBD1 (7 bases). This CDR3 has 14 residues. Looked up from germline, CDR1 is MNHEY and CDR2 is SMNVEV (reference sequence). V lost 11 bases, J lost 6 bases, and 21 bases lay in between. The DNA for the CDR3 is TGTGCCGCCAGAGGAGGGGGCACGAGGGATACGCAGTATTTT. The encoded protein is CAARGGGTRDTQYF.

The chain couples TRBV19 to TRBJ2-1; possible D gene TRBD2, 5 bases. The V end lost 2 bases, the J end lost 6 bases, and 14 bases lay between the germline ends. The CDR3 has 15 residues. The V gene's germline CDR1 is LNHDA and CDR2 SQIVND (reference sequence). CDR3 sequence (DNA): TGTGCCAGTAGTATAAAGGGAGTCCCCACCAATGAGCAGTTCTTC. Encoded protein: CASSIKGVPTNEQFF.

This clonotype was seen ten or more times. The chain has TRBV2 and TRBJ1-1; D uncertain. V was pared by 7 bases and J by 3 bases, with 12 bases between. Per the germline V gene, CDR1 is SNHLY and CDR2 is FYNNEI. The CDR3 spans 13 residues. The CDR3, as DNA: TGTGCCAGCACCGTAGGGCGGGACACTGAAGCTTTCTTT. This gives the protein CASTVGRDTEAFF.

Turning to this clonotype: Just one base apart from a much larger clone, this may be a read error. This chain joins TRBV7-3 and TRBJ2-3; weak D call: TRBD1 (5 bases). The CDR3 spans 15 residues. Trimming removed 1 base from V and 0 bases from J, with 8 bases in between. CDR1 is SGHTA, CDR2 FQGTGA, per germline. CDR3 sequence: CASSLSDSSTDTQYF. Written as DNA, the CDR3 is TGTGCCAGCAGCTTAAGCGACAGTAGCACAGATACGCAGTATTTT.

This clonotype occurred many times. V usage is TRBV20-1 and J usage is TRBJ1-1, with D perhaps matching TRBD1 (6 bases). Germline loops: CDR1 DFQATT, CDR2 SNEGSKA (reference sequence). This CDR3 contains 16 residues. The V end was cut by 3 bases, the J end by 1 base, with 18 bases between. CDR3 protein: CSARGYGGGANTEAFF. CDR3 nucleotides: TGCAGTGCTAGGGGTTACGGGGGGGGGGCGAACACTGAAGCTTTCTTT.

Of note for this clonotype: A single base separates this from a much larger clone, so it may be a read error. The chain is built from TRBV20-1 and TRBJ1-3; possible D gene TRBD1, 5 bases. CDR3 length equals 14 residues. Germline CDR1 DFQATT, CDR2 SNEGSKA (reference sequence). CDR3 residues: CSASRQTSGNTMYF. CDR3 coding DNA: TGCAGTGCTAGCAGACAGACCTCTGGAAACACCATGTATTTT.

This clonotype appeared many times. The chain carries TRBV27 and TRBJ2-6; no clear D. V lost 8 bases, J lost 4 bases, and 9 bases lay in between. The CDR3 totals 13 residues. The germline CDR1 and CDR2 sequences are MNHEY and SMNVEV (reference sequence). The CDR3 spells CASGFTGANVLTF. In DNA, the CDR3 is TGTGCCAGCGGGTTCACAGGGGCCAACGTCCTGACTTTC.

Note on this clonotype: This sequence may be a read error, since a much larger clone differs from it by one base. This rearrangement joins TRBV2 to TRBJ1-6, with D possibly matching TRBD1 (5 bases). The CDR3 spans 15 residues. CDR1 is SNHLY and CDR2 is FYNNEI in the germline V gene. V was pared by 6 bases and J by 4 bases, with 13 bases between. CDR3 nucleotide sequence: TGTGCCAGCAGCCTGACAGAGATTTATAATTCACCCCTCCACTTT. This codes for CASSLTEIYNSPLHF.

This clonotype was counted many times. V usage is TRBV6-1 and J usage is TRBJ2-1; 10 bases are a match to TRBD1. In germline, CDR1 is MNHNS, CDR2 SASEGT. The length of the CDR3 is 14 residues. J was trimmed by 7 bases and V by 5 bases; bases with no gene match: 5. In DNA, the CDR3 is TGTGCCAGCAGTACCGGGACAGGGGAAAATGAGCAGTTCTTC. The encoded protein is CASSTGTGENEQFF.

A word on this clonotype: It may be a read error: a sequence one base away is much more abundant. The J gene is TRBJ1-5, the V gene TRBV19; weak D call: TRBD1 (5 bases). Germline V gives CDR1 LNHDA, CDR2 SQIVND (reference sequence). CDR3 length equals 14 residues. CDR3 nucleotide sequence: TGTGCCAGTAATTCGGGACTTAGCAATCACCCCCAGCATTTT. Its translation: CASNSGLSNHPQHF.

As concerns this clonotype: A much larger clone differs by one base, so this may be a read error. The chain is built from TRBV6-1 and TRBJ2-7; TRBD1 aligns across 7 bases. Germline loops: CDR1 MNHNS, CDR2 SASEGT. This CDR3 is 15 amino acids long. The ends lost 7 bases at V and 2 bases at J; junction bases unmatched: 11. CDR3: CASTNADRQPYEQYF. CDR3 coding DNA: TGTGCCAGCACAAACGCGGACAGGCAGCCCTACGAGCAGTACTTC.

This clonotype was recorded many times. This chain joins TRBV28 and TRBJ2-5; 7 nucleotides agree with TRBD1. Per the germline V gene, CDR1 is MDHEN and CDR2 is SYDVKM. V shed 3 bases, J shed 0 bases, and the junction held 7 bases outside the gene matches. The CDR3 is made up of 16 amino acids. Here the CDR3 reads CASSFTGERYQETQYF. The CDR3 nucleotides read TGTGCCAGCAGTTTTACAGGGGAACGGTACCAAGAGACCCAGTACTTC.